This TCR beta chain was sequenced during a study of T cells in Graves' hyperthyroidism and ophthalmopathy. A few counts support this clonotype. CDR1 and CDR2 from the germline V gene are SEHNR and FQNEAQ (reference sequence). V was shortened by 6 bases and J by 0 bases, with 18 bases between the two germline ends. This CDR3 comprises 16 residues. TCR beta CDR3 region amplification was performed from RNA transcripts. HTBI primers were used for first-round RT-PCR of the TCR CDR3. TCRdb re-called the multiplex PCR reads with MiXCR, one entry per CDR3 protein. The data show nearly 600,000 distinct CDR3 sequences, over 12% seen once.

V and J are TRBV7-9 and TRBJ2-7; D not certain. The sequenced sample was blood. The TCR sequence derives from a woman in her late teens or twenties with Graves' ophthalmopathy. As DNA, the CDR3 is TGTGCCAGCAGGGACGGAGACGGACGTCCCTCCTACGAGCAGTACTTC. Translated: CASRDGDGRPSYEQYF.